The next 18 T cell receptor beta chains were all read from a single sample in a study of blood T cells in healthy people across ages (dated by TCRdb to about 2015). Library prep was done by 5' RACE. A second PCR of about 6 to 11 cycles was run with a J-beta primer mix and a sample-barcoded 5' primer. In TCRdb, the public reads were trimmed at Q25 with fastp and aligned with MiXCR, with productive beta chains retained. A single entry per CDR3 protein holds the most common genes and DNA from its merged rows. The sample has 1.8 million or so distinct CDR3 sequences on record, approximately 39% of them singletons. About 23% of the sample goes to the ten largest clones. The sample consisted of blood. These receptors were obtained from a human donor in good health.

This clonotype was found a few times. The rearrangement links TRBV20-1 to TRBJ1-2, with a possible D match to TRBD1 (6 bases). The CDR3 contains 13 residues. The germline V gene encodes CDR1 DFQATT and CDR2 SNEGSKA (reference sequence). The V gene lost 1 base and the J gene lost 7 bases, with 13 bases spanning the gap. The CDR3: CSARVHGGSGYTF. The CDR3 DNA sequence: TGCAGTGCTAGAGTGCACGGGGGCAGTGGCTACACCTTC.

This clonotype was seen only a few times. The chain links TRBV6-5 to TRBJ2-1; possibly TRBD2 for D (6 bases). Germline V gene lookup returns CDR1 MNHEY and CDR2 SVGAGI. V was trimmed by 6 bases and J by 8 bases, leaving 8 bases between them. CDR3 length equals 11 residues. Written as DNA, the CDR3 is TGTGCCAGCAGGGGACTCGATGAGCAGTTCTTC. This encodes CASRGLDEQFF.

In the case of this clonotype: One junction end does not reproduce the germline sequence, and a read error may be involved. This sequence joins TRBV12-3 or TRBV12-4 and TRBJ2-1, with D perhaps given as TRBD1 or TRBD2 (5 bases each). The CDR3 has 16 amino acids. The DNA for the CDR3 is TGTGCCTGCAGTGTCCCTAGCTGGGGCGATTCAGGGGAGCAGTTCTTC. It translates to CACSVPSWGDSGEQFF.

The J gene is TRBJ2-1, the V gene TRBV9; the match to TRBD2 covers 13 bases. The CDR3 covers 16 residues. Germline CDR1 and CDR2: SGDLS and YYNGEE. Unmatched junction bases numbered 4, after V lost 3 bases and J lost 4 bases. CDR3: CASSEGGLAGYNEQFF. DNA of the CDR3: TGTGCCAGCAGCGAGGGGGGACTAGCGGGGTACAATGAGCAGTTCTTC.

This clonotype occurred a few times. The chain has TRBV7-3 and TRBJ2-1; unclear D gene. The V end was cut by 6 bases, the J end by 10 bases, with 19 bases between. CDR1 SGHTA and CDR2 FQGTGA come from the germline V gene. This CDR3 region has 14 residues. The chain's CDR3 is CASSTPSSGPEQFF. DNA for the CDR3: TGTGCCAGCAGTACGCCGAGCTCCGGGCCAGAGCAGTTCTTC.

As to this clonotype: A read error may account for a junction end that differs from germline. The chain has TRBV29-1 and TRBJ1-1, with D unresolved. The CDR3 has 11 residues. The germline V gene has CDR1 SQVTM and CDR2 ANQGSEA. This CDR3 is CSVGPNTEDFF. The CDR3 DNA reads as TGCAGCGTTGGCCCGAACACTGAAGATTTCTTT. Filled out from reference TRBV29-1 and TRBJ1-1, the complete variable domain reads SAVISQKPSRDICQRGTSLTIQCQVDSQVTMMFWYRQQPGQSLTLIATANQGSEATYESGFVIDKFPISRPNLTFSTLTVSNMSPEDSSIYLCSVGPNTEDFFGQGTRLTVV.

This clonotype was observed once. V and J are TRBV15 and TRBJ1-2, with TRBD1 matching 8 bases. Trimming at V came to 0 bases and at J to 4 bases, leaving 4 bases not matched to a gene. The CDR3 runs 15 residues. From germline, CDR1 is LNHNV and CDR2 YYDKDF (reference sequence). The CDR3 sequence is CATSRDRGRGYGYTF. DNA of the CDR3: TGTGCCACCAGCAGAGACAGGGGGCGCGGCTATGGCTACACCTTC.

This clonotype was detected many times. CDR3 loop: CASSFTVNTEAFF. The CDR3 DNA reads as TGTGCCAGCAGTTTTACAGTGAACACTGAAGCTTTCTTT. This chain connects TRBV7-2 to TRBJ1-1; no reliable D call. The ends were cut back, 6 bases at V and 0 bases at J, with 8 bases in the middle. The CDR3 spans 13 residues. Germline V gives CDR1 SGHTA, CDR2 FQGNSA.

V and J are TRBV24-1 and TRBJ1-2, with 9 bases lining up with TRBD1. Germline CDR1 is KGHDR and CDR2 is SFDVKD. Trimming took 4 bases from V and 3 from J; bases not matched to a gene: 14. CDR3 length equals 18 residues. The CDR3 nucleotides read TGTGCCACCAGTGACCACCGGGACAGGGCCAAACTCGACTATGGCTACACCTTC. It encodes CATSDHRDRAKLDYGYTF.

The rearrangement links TRBV29-1 to TRBJ2-5; D not certain. This CDR3 has 12 amino acids. The germline CDR1 and CDR2 sequences are SQVTM and ANQGSEA. Trimming removed 8 bases at V and 4 bases at J, with 14 bases between. CDR3 sequence (DNA): TGCAGCACTTCTACCGACCGAGAGACCCAGTACTTC. It is translated as CSTSTDRETQYF.

The chain joins TRBV3-1 to TRBJ2-7, with unresolved D. This CDR3 is built from 16 residues. Between the trimmed V and J ends, which lost 3 bases and 5 bases, there was a span of 20 bases. Germline V gene sequence: CDR1 LGHDT, CDR2 YNNKEL (reference sequence). As DNA, the CDR3 is TGTGCCAGCAGCCAGGGTCGACCAGGTTTGATCCACGAGCAGTACTTC. Translation: CASSQGRPGLIHEQYF.

This clonotype turned up a few times. This rearrangement joins TRBV20-1 to TRBJ2-3; maybe TRBD1 (5 bases). The CDR3 sequence is 12 residues long. V dropped 0 bases and J dropped 6 bases, with 7 bases sitting between them. Per germline, CDR1 DFQATT and CDR2 SNEGSKA (reference sequence). The CDR3 bases are TGCAGTGCTAGAGATCACAGGGATACGCAGTATTTT. It specifies CSARDHRDTQYF.

This chain connects TRBV5-1 to TRBJ2-1, with 7 bases identical to TRBD1. The CDR3 runs 16 residues. V dropped 1 base and J dropped 5; count of bases not matched to a gene: 9. In germline, CDR1 is SGHRS, CDR2 YFSETQ. The CDR3 spells CASSLPTGTAHNEQFF. The CDR3 coding sequence is TGCGCCAGCAGCTTGCCCACTGGGACAGCTCACAATGAGCAGTTCTTC.

This clonotype was counted between two and nine times. The chain joins TRBV4-1 to TRBJ2-1, with D perhaps given as TRBD1 or TRBD2 (6 bases each). The CDR3 length is 18 residues. Trimming left V 6 bases short and J 1 base short, with 22 bases between. CDR1 is MGHRA, CDR2 YSYEKL, per germline. DNA for the CDR3: TGCGCCAGCAGTCACCTCCTGGGGGGCAGTAGGTCCTACAATGAGCAGTTCTTC. This encodes CASSHLLGGSRSYNEQFF.

This clonotype was counted a few times. CDR3 sequence (DNA): TGTGCCAGCAGCTTAAAAGGCCAGAGCTCCTACAATGAGCAGTTCTTC. It translates to CASSLKGQSSYNEQFF. The rearrangement links TRBV7-9 to TRBJ2-1; D is unresolved. V was clipped by 2 bases and J by 0 bases, with 11 bases between them. In germline, CDR1 is SEHNR, CDR2 FQNEAQ (reference sequence). The CDR3 extends over 16 amino acids. Filled out from reference TRBV7-9 and TRBJ2-1, the complete variable domain reads DTGVSQNPRHKITKRGQNVTFRCDPISEHNRLYWYRQTLGQGPEFLTYFQNEAQLEKSRLLSDRFSAERPKGSFSTLEIQRTEQGDSAMYLCASSLKGQSSYNEQFFGPGTRLTVL.

Concerning this clonotype: This clone may be a read error of a much larger clone one base away. The J gene is TRBJ2-3, the V gene TRBV29-1; the match to TRBD2 covers 8 bases. CDR1 SQVTM and CDR2 ANQGSEA come from the germline V gene. The CDR3 totals 16 residues. The V and J ends lost 3 bases and 0 bases, in that order; junction bases with no gene match: 8. CDR3: CSVDEETGGSTDTQYF. Written as DNA, the CDR3 is TGCAGCGTTGATGAGGAGACGGGGGGGAGCACAGATACGCAGTATTTT.

The chain carries TRBV10-3 and TRBJ2-7, with D possibly matching TRBD2 (5 bases). CDR1 and CDR2 (germline): ENHRY, SYGVKD. CDR3 length: 12 amino acids. The germline V and J ends were trimmed by 4 bases and 3 bases, with 7 bases remaining between them. The CDR3 sequence is CAISGGLYEQYF. CDR3 in DNA: TGTGCCATCAGTGGAGGGCTCTACGAGCAGTACTTC.

This clonotype was seen a handful of times. The gene calls are TRBV7-2 and TRBJ2-1; unclear D gene. The J call may be faulty, since TRBJ2-7 better matches the DNA end. The germline CDR1 and CDR2 sequences are SGHTA and FQGNSA. The CDR3 contains 16 residues. The CDR3 DNA reads as TGTGCCAGCAGCCAACATATCAGGACGGGCGAGATTGAGCAGTACTTC. It is translated as CASSQHIRTGEIEQYF.